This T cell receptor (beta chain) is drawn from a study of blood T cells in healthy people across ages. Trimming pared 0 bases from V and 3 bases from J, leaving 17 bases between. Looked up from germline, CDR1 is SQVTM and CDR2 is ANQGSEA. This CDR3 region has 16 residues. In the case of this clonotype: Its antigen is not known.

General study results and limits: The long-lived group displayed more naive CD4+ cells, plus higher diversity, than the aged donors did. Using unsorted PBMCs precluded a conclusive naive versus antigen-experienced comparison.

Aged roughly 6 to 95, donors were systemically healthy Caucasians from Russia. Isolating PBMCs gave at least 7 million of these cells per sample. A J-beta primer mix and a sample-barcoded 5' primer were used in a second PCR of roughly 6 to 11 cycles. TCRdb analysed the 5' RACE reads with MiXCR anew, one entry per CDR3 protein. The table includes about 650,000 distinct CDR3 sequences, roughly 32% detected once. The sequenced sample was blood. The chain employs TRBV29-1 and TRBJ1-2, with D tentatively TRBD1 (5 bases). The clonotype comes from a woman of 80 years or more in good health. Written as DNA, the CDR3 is TGCAGCGTTGAAGAGGGTCTCCAGGGAGCCCACTATGGCTACACCTTC. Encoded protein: CSVEEGLQGAHYGYTF.